The 27 T cell receptor beta chains listed next were all sequenced from one sample in a study of human thymus T cells. The thymus was resected at corrective cardiac surgery. Assay: immunoSEQ multiplex PCR; the TCRdb copy retains only in-frame clones and omits some. The data hold 55,000 to 85,000 clones, with roughly 95% observed a single time. The sequenced material came from thymus tissue. These receptors were taken from a girl under three years old with a congenital heart defect but otherwise immunologically healthy.

The V and J genes are TRBV11-2 and TRBJ1-4, with D unresolved. In germline, CDR1 is SGHAT, CDR2 FQNNGV. V lost 0 bases, J lost 5 bases, and 10 bases lay in between. The CDR3 loop spans 15 amino acids. In DNA form, the CDR3 reads TGTGCCAGCAGCTTAGATAGAAGGGTGAATGAAAAACTGTTTTTT. Residues: CASSLDRRVNEKLFF.

This chain connects TRBV4-3 to TRBJ2-1; 10 positions match TRBD2. This CDR3 contains 16 residues. After removal of 1 base from V and 5 bases from J, the junction contained 5 bases not matched to a gene. The V gene's germline CDR1 is LGHNA and CDR2 YSLEER. Written as DNA, the CDR3 is TGCGCCAGCAGCCAAGCTTCAGGACTAGCGGACAATGAGCAGTTCTTC. Encoded protein: CASSQASGLADNEQFF.

The chain uses TRBV4-1 and TRBJ2-5, with D unclear. CDR3 size: 15 residues. V lost 3 bases and J 7 bases, leaving 18 bases between the germline ends. CDR1 is MGHRA, CDR2 YSYEKL, per germline. The CDR3 sequence is CASSQEGNCRRTQYF. The CDR3 coding sequence is TGCGCCAGCAGCCAGGAAGGGAACTGCCGTCGGACCCAGTACTTC.

V and J are TRBV6-1 and TRBJ2-7, with D perhaps being TRBD1 or TRBD2 (5 bases each). Germline-derived CDR1 and CDR2 are MNHNS and SASEGT. The CDR3 totals 15 residues. The ends were cut back, 5 bases at V and 1 base at J, with 15 bases in the middle. DNA of the CDR3: TGTGCCAGCAGTCCCCGTTGGGACCCATCCTACGAGCAGTACTTC. This codes for CASSPRWDPSYEQYF.

The chain combines TRBV12-5 with TRBJ1-1; 7 positions match TRBD1. CDR3 length: 16 amino acids. The V segment lost 5 bases and the J segment 4 bases; nucleotides outside the gene matches: 13. The germline gives CDR1 LGHNT, CDR2 FRNRAP. The CDR3 spells CASGVGTEVRSTEAFF. The DNA for the CDR3 is TGTGCTAGTGGTGTCGGGACAGAAGTTAGGAGCACTGAAGCTTTCTTT. The full variable domain, with the rest looked up from reference TRBV12-5 and TRBJ1-1, is DARVTQTPRHKVTEMGQEVTMRCQPILGHNTVFWYRQTMMQGLELLAYFRNRAPLDDSGMPKDRFSAEMPDATLATLKIQPSEPRDSAVYFCASGVGTEVRSTEAFFGQGTRLTVV.

J is TRBJ2-1 and V is TRBV29-1; 7 positions agree with TRBD1. J was trimmed by 4 bases and V by 4 bases; bases with no gene match: 25. The CDR3 is 20 amino acids. Per germline, CDR1 SQVTM and CDR2 ANQGSEA. CDR3 loop: CSVVPSSRQGDAPLYNEQFF. CDR3 DNA: TGCAGCGTTGTCCCGTCGAGTCGACAGGGCGATGCGCCCTTATACAATGAGCAGTTCTTC.

The V call is TRBV28, the J call TRBJ2-7; tentative D call: TRBD1 (6 bases). This CDR3 contains 15 residues. The germline V gene encodes CDR1 MDHEN and CDR2 SYDVKM. V shed 6 bases and J shed 0 bases, with 15 bases lying between them. The CDR3: CASSLRPGVSYEQYF. The DNA of the CDR3 is TGTGCCAGCAGCCTAAGGCCAGGGGTCTCCTACGAGCAGTACTTC.

V usage is TRBV7-6 and J usage is TRBJ2-7, with unresolved D. Germline-derived CDR1 and CDR2 are SGHVS and FNYEAQ. The CDR3 has 15 amino acids. Trimming shortened V by 2 bases and J by 3 bases, and 14 bases separated the two germline ends. CDR3 sequence reads: CASSLSPAGGYEQYF. DNA for the CDR3: TGTGCCAGCAGCTTATCTCCGGCCGGCGGCTACGAGCAGTACTTC.

The V and J genes are TRBV28 and TRBJ2-1; D is possibly TRBD1 or TRBD2 (5 bases each). Germline CDR1 is MDHEN and CDR2 is SYDVKM. Trimming removed 8 bases at V and 6 bases at J, with 20 bases between. The CDR3 totals 15 residues. Written as DNA, the CDR3 is TGTGCCAGCGTGGGACGGGTTTGGTTCGGCAATGAGCAGTTCTTC. It encodes CASVGRVWFGNEQFF.

The chain uses TRBV5-4 and TRBJ2-7; weak D call: TRBD1 (8 bases). Germline V gene lookup returns CDR1 SGHNT and CDR2 YYREEE (reference sequence). The ends were cut back, 4 bases at V and 1 base at J, with 18 bases in the middle. The CDR3 is 16 residues long. CDR3 sequence reads: CASSPGDRGGSYEQYF. The CDR3 DNA reads as TGTGCCAGCAGCCCGGGTGACAGGGGAGGGTCCTACGAGCAGTACTTC.

V is TRBV7-2 and J is TRBJ2-1, with D perhaps matching TRBD1 (5 bases). V was clipped by 1 base and J by 12 bases, with 13 bases between them. Germline loops: CDR1 SGHTA, CDR2 FQGNSA. The CDR3 consists of 13 residues. Written as DNA, the CDR3 is TGTGCCAGCAGCTTAGGACGTTCAGGGATGCAGTTCTTC. It translates to CASSLGRSGMQFF.

This chain connects TRBV4-3 to TRBJ1-2; D gene unclear. Germline V CDR1 and CDR2: LGHNA, YSLEER. With 6 bases removed from V and 8 bases from J, the gap between germline ends came to 16 bases. The CDR3 consists of 13 residues. The CDR3 region is CASSLSPEDGYTF. The CDR3 DNA is TGCGCCAGCAGTCTGAGCCCTGAGGACGGCTACACCTTC.

This clone was detected only once. The V call is TRBV27, the J call TRBJ2-6; 8 bases agree with TRBD1. Germline CDR1 is MNHEY and CDR2 is SMNVEV (reference sequence). The CDR3 has 19 residues. V lost 6 bases, J lost 4 bases, and 17 bases stayed unmatched. The CDR3 nucleotides are TGTGCCAGCAGGCACCTTCGCAGGGGGCGGGATAAAGGGGCCAACGTCCTGACTTTC. It is translated as CASRHLRRGRDKGANVLTF.

The table lists this clone with a count of one. The chain employs TRBV2 and TRBJ2-6, with D possibly matching TRBD1 (6 bases). This CDR3 region has 18 residues. The germline V and J ends were trimmed by 3 bases and 1 base, with 16 bases remaining between them. The germline CDR1 and CDR2 sequences are SNHLY and FYNNEI. The CDR3 loop is CASSDLQGNESGANVLTF. The DNA for the CDR3 is TGTGCCAGCAGTGACTTACAGGGAAACGAGTCTGGGGCCAACGTCCTGACTTTC. The full variable domain, completed using reference TRBV2 and TRBJ2-6, is EPEVTQTPSHQVTQMGQEVILRCVPISNHLYFYWYRQILGQKVEFLVSFYNNEISEKSEIFDDQFSVERPDGSNFTLKIRSTKLEDSAMYFCASSDLQGNESGANVLTFGAGSRLTVL.

CDR3 amino acids: CASSSGLAGDEQYF. The CDR3 DNA follows: TGTGCCAGCAGCTCCGGACTAGCGGGAGACGAGCAGTACTTC. The chain uses TRBV28 and TRBJ2-7; 13 positions agree with TRBD2. Per the germline V gene, CDR1 is MDHEN and CDR2 is SYDVKM. The CDR3 extends over 14 amino acids. J gave up 5 bases and V 6 bases, and 4 bases lay outside the gene matches.

The genes are TRBV10-3 and TRBJ1-1; 8 nucleotides line up with TRBD1. After removal of 6 bases from V and 1 base from J, the junction contained 7 bases not matched to a gene. Germline-derived CDR1 and CDR2 are ENHRY and SYGVKD. The CDR3 runs to 15 residues. The CDR3: CAISPRGLGNTEAFF. In DNA form, the CDR3 reads TGTGCCATCAGCCCCAGGGGGCTCGGGAACACTGAAGCTTTCTTT.

The rearrangement uses TRBV19 and TRBJ1-1; D possibly corresponds to TRBD1 (6 bases). Trimming took 4 bases from V and 1 from J, leaving 19 bases between them. Germline CDR1 and CDR2: LNHDA and SQIVND (reference sequence). The CDR3 covers 17 residues. This CDR3 reads CASSTPPHRASNTEAFF. For the CDR3, the DNA is TGTGCCAGTAGTACCCCCCCCCACAGGGCCTCGAACACTGAAGCTTTCTTT.

This sequence joins TRBV10-2 and TRBJ2-7, with 7 positions matching TRBD2. The CDR3 spans 17 residues. In germline, CDR1 is WSHSY, CDR2 SAAADI. With V trimmed by 2 bases and J by 1 base, 11 bases remained unmatched. DNA for the CDR3: TGCGCCAGCAGTGAGATGCGGGAGAGAGTAAAGTCCTACGAGCAGTACTTC. Its protein product is CASSEMRERVKSYEQYF.

This clone was recorded only once. V and J are TRBV5-5 and TRBJ2-7; 10 bases are shared with TRBD2. This CDR3 is built from 16 residues. Trimming cost V 3 bases and J 7 bases; bases outside gene matches: 13. Germline V lookup: CDR1 SGHKS, CDR2 YYEKEE (reference sequence). CDR3 in DNA: TGTGCCAGCAGCTCCACCCCCCTAGCGGGAGTCGGTGAGCAGTACTTC. Translation: CASSSTPLAGVGEQYF.

The CDR3 loop is CASSPGASGGNIQYF. The CDR3 bases are TGTGCCAGCTCACCGGGGGCTAGCGGAGGCAACATTCAGTACTTC. The chain combines TRBV18 with TRBJ2-4, with a tentative D call TRBD2 (7 bases). The V gene lost 3 bases and the J gene lost 7 bases, with 16 bases spanning the gap. This CDR3 has 15 residues. Looked up from germline, CDR1 is KGHSH and CDR2 is LQKENI. Drawing the rest from reference TRBV18 and TRBJ2-4, the complete variable domain is NAGVMQNPRHLVRRRGQEARLRCSPMKGHSHVYWYRQLPEEGLKFMVYLQKENIIDESGMPKERFSAEFPKEGPSILRIQQVVRGDSAAYFCASSPGASGGNIQYFGAGTRLSVL.

The chain links TRBV6-1 to TRBJ1-1, with D hard to call. This CDR3 is 15 amino acids long. V shed 7 bases and J shed 1 base, with 16 bases lying between them. Germline V CDR1 and CDR2: MNHNS, SASEGT. DNA of the CDR3: TGTGCCAGCACGACCATCAATGACTGGAACACTGAAGCTTTCTTT. Protein product: CASTTINDWNTEAFF.

The CDR3 here is CASSLTKGTSDNQPQHF. DNA of the CDR3: TGTGCCAGTAGCCTCACCAAGGGGACATCGGATAATCAGCCCCAGCATTTT. This sequence joins TRBV19 and TRBJ1-5; D is possibly TRBD1 (6 bases). CDR3 length: 17 residues. Germline CDR1 and CDR2: LNHDA and SQIVND (reference sequence). V gave up 6 bases and J gave up 4 bases, with 22 bases separating them.

J is TRBJ2-4 and V is TRBV5-6; D gene ambiguous. The ends were cut back, 4 bases at V and 6 bases at J, with 14 bases in the middle. Per germline, CDR1 SGHDT and CDR2 YYEEEE. CDR3 length equals 14 residues. CDR3 nucleotides: TGTGCCAGCAGCCACGCGCACCCGTCAAACATTCAGTACTTC. Translation: CASSHAHPSNIQYF.

The genes are TRBV30 and TRBJ2-2; D not certain. This CDR3 region has 13 residues. The V and J ends lost 2 bases and 1 base respectively, with 5 bases between them. CDR1 is GTSNPN and CDR2 is SVGIG in the germline V gene (reference sequence). Here the CDR3 reads CAWSWRNTGELFF. DNA for the CDR3: TGTGCCTGGAGTTGGAGGAACACCGGGGAGCTGTTTTTT.

The chain combines TRBV7-9 with TRBJ1-4; unclear D gene. The CDR3 covers 14 residues. Between the trimmed V and J ends, which lost 1 base and 7 bases, there was a span of 10 bases. Germline V gene lookup returns CDR1 SEHNR and CDR2 FQNEAQ (reference sequence). CDR3 bases: TGTGCCAGCAGCTTAGACTCACGGGGTGAAAAACTGTTTTTT. This translates into CASSLDSRGEKLFF.

The gene calls are TRBV9 and TRBJ2-1, with 9 bases fitting TRBD2. This CDR3 spans 24 amino acids. With V trimmed by 3 bases and J by 2 bases, 30 bases remained unmatched. CDR1 SGDLS and CDR2 YYNGEE come from the germline V gene. CDR3 nucleotides: TGTGCCAGCAGCGCCCTAACGCGGCAGGGTGGCGCCCACGTTAGCGGGAGACCCTACAATGAGCAGTTCTTC. This gives the protein CASSALTRQGGAHVSGRPYNEQFF.

The chain combines TRBV10-1 with TRBJ1-5; maybe TRBD1 (5 bases). Trimming removed 8 bases at V and 0 bases at J, with 20 bases between. Germline V gene sequence: CDR1 WNHNN, CDR2 SYGVQD (reference sequence). The CDR3 is made up of 17 amino acids. CDR3 sequence: CASPRGSRTFSNQPQHF. CDR3 sequence (DNA): TGCGCCAGCCCCCGGGGGAGTAGGACCTTTAGCAATCAGCCCCAGCATTTT.